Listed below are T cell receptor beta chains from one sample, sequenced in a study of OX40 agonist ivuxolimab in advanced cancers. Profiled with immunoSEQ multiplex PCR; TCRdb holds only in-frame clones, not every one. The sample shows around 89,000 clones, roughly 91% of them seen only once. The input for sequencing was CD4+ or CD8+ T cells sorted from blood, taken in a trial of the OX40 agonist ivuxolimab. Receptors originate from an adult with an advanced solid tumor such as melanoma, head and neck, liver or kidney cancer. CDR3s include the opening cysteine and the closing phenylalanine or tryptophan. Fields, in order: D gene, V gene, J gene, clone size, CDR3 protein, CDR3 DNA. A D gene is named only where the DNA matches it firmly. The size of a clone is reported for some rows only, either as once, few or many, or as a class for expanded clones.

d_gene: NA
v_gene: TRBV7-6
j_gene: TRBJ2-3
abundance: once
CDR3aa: CASSSPTDTQYF
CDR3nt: TGTGCCAGCAGCTCCCCCACAGATACGCAGTATTTT

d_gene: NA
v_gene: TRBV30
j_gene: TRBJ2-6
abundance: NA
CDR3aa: CAWRGGDTAPAGANVLTF
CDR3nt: TGTGCCTGGAGAGGCGGGGACACTGCCCCGGCGGGGGCCAACGTCCTGACTTTC

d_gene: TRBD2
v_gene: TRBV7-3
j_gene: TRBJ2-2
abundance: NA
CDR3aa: CASSLLAGTGELFF
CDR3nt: TGTGCCAGCAGCTTACTAGCGGGGACCGGGGAGCTGTTTTTT

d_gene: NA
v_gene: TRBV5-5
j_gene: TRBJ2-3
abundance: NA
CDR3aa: CASSLVPAGSTDTQYF
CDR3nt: TGTGCCAGCAGCTTGGTCCCGGCCGGTAGCACAGATACGCAGTATTTT

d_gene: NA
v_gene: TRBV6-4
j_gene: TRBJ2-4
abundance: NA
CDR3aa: CASSEGSGLAKNIQYF
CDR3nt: TGTGCCAGCAGTGAGGGTTCTGGATTAGCCAAAAACATTCAGTACTTC

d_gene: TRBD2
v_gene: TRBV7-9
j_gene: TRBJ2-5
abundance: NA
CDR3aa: CASSSSRLAGMETQYF
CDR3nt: TGTGCCAGCAGCTCCAGCCGACTAGCGGGGATGGAGACCCAGTACTTC

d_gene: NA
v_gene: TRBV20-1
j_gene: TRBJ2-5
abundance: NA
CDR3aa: CSASLVTQYF
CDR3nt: TGCAGTGCTAGTCTCGTGACCCAGTACTTC

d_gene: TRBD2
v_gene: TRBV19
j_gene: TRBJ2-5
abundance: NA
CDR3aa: CASSPPPWRGGHETQYF
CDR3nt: TGTGCCAGTAGTCCCCCCCCCTGGCGGGGGGGCCATGAGACCCAGTACTTC

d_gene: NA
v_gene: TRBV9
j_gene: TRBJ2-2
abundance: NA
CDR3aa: CASSVGPGSNTGELFF
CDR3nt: TGTGCCAGCAGCGTAGGTCCAGGCTCGAACACCGGGGAGCTGTTTTTT

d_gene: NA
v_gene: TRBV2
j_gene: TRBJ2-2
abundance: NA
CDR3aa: CASTGLGTGELFF
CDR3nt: TGTGCCAGCACCGGCCTAGGGACCGGGGAGCTGTTTTTT

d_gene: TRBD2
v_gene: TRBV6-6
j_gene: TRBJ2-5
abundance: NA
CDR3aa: CAISTSGSGETQYF
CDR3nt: TGTGCCATTAGTACTAGCGGGAGTGGAGAGACCCAGTACTTC

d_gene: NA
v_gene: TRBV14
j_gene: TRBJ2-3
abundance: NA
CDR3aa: CASSQVLTSFPDTQYF
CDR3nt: TGTGCCAGCAGCCAAGTTTTGACTTCATTCCCAGATACGCAGTATTTT

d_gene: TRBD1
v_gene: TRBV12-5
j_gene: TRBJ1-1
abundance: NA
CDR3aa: CASGLSPGQGNTEAFF
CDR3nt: TGTGCTAGTGGCCTCTCACCGGGACAGGGCAACACTGAAGCTTTCTTT

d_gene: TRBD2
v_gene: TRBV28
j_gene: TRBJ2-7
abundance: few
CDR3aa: CASSLMQGGNEQYF
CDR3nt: TGTGCCAGCAGTTTAATGCAGGGAGGGAACGAGCAGTACTTC

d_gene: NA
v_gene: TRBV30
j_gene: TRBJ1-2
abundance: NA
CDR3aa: CAWTRGLNYGYTF
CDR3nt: TGTGCCTGGACCCGGGGGCTGAACTATGGCTACACCTTC

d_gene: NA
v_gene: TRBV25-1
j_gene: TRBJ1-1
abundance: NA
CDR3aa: CASKSYTEAFF
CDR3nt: TGTGCCAGCAAATCATACACTGAAGCTTTCTTT

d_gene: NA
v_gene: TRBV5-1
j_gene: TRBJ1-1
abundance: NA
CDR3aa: CASSLLPSNTEAFF
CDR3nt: TGCGCCAGCAGCCTCTTGCCTTCGAACACTGAAGCTTTCTTT

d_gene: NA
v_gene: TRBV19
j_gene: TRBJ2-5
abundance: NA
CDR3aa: CASSIPRGSVETQYF
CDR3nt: TGTGCCAGTAGTATCCCCCGAGGGTCGGTAGAGACCCAGTACTTC

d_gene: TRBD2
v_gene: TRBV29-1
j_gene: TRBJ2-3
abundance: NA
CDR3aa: CSVGRLAVPDTQYF
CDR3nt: TGCAGCGTAGGCCGACTAGCGGTGCCAGATACGCAGTATTTT

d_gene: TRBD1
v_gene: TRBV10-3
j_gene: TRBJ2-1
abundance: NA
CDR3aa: CAAGQEDTYNEQFF
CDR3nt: TGTGCCGCCGGACAGGAAGATACCTACAATGAGCAGTTCTTC

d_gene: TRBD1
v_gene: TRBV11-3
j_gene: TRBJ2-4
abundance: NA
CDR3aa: CASSRTGDIQYF
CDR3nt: TGTGCCAGCAGCCGAACAGGGGACATTCAGTACTTC

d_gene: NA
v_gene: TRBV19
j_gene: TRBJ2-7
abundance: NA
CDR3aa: CASSISQGLYEQYF
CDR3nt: TGTGCCAGTAGTATTAGTCAGGGCCTTTACGAGCAGTACTTC

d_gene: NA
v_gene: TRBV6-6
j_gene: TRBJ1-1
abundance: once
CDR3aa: CASSYGGIESNTEAFF
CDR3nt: TGTGCCAGCAGTTATGGGGGCATTGAATCCAACACTGAAGCTTTCTTT

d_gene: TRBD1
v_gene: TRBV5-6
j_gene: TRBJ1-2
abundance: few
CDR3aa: CASSLASTGVGSNYGYTF
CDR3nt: TGTGCCAGCAGCTTGGCATCAACAGGGGTCGGATCTAACTATGGCTACACCTTC

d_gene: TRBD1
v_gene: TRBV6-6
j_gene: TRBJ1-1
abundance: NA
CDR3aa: CASIQGENTEAFF
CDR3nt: TGTGCCAGCATTCAGGGGGAGAACACTGAAGCTTTCTTT

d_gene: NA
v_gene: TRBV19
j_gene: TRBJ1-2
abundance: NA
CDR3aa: CASKAGTPNYGYTF
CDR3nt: TGTGCCAGTAAGGCCGGGACACCTAACTATGGCTACACCTTC

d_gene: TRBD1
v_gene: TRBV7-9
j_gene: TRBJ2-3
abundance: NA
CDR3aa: CASSLGTGAVPTDTQYF
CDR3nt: TGTGCCAGCAGCCTAGGGACAGGGGCCGTCCCCACAGATACGCAGTATTTT

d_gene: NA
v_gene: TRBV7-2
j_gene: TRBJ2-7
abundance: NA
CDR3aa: CASSSTGYNEQYF
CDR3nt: TGTGCCAGCAGCTCTACAGGGTACAACGAGCAGTACTTC

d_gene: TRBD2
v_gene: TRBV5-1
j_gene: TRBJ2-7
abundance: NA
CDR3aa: CASSLGTSGYEQYF
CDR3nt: TGCGCCAGCAGCCTCGGGACTAGCGGTTACGAGCAGTACTTC

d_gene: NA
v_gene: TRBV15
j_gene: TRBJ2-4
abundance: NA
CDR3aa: CATSREVAKNIQYF
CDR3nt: TGTGCCACCAGCAGAGAGGTGGCCAAAAACATTCAGTACTTC

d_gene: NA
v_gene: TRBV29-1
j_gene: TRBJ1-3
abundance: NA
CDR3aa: CSVMGGSGNTIYF
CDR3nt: TGCAGCGTTATGGGGGGCTCTGGAAACACCATATATTTT

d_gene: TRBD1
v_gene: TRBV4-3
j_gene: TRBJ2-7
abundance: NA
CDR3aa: CARTGGAGTGYEQYF
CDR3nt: TGCGCCAGGACAGGGGGCGCGGGTACGGGATACGAGCAGTACTTC

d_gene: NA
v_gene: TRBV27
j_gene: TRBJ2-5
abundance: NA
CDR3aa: CASRASGKETQYF
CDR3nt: TGTGCCAGCCGGGCCAGTGGAAAAGAGACCCAGTACTTC

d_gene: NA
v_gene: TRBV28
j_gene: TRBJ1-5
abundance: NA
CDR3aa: CASSLPGDQPQHF
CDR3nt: TGTGCCAGCAGTTTACCTGGAGATCAGCCCCAGCATTTT

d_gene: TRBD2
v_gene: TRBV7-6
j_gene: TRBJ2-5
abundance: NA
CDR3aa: CASSFSWSGEETQYF
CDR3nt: TGTGCCAGCAGCTTTTCTTGGAGCGGGGAAGAGACCCAGTACTTC

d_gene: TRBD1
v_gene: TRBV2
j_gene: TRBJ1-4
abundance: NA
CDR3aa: CASSRRTGATNEKLFF
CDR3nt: TGTGCCAGCAGTCGACGTACAGGGGCTACTAATGAAAAACTGTTTTTT

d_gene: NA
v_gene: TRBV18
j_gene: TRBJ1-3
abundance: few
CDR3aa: CASSPPRQNSGNTIYF
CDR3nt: TGTGCCAGCTCACCACCGCGGCAGAACTCTGGAAACACCATATATTTT

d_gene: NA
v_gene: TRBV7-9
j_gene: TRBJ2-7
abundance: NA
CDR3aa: CASSLIYEQYF
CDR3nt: TGTGCCAGCAGCCTTATCTACGAGCAGTACTTC

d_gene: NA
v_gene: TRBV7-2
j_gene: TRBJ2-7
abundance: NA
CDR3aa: CASSLTYEQYF
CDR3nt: TGTGCCAGCAGCCTTACCTACGAGCAGTACTTC

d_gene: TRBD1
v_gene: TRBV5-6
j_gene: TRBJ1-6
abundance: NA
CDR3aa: CASSSGDRSNSPLHF
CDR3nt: TGTGCCAGCAGCTCGGGGGACAGGAGTAATTCACCCCTCCACTTT

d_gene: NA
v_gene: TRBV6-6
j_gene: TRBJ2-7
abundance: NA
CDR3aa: CASSYGVGIYEQYF
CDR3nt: TGTGCCAGCAGTTACGGAGTCGGGATATACGAGCAGTACTTC